Shown below are 21 T cell receptor beta chains from a single sample sequenced in a study of CD8 T cells in ankylosing spondylitis. One entry per CDR3 protein, called by TCRdb with MiXCR from the 5' RACE reads. Found here are around 75,000 distinct CDR3 sequences, approximately 5.3% of them singletons; the top ten hold approximately 2%. The sequenced material came from blood, either unsorted or a sorted T cell fraction (not recorded which). These TCRs come from a male donor with ankylosing spondylitis or in good health (not recorded which).

This clonotype was seen many times. The chain couples TRBV5-1 to TRBJ1-2, with D tentatively TRBD1 (5 bases). The CDR3 is made up of 13 amino acids. Trimming removed 2 bases at V and 3 bases at J, with 8 bases between. Germline loops: CDR1 SGHRS, CDR2 YFSETQ. The CDR3 sequence: CASSFLQDYGYTF. In nucleotides, the CDR3 is TGCGCCAGCAGCTTCTTACAGGACTATGGCTACACCTTC. Drawing the rest from reference TRBV5-1 and TRBJ1-2, the complete variable domain is KAGVTQTPRYLIKTRGQQVTLSCSPISGHRSVSWYQQTPGQGLQFLFEYFSETQRNKGNFPGRFSGRQFSNSRSEMNVSTLELGDSALYLCASSFLQDYGYTFGSGTRLTVV.

In this sample, this clonotype turned up many times. This rearrangement joins TRBV6-1 to TRBJ1-2; TRBD1 might be the D (6 bases). The germline V gene has CDR1 MNHNS and CDR2 SASEGT. This CDR3 has 15 amino acids. Between the trimmed V and J ends, which lost 5 bases and 5 bases, there was a span of 18 bases. The CDR3: CASSKGQSLRYGYTF. The CDR3 DNA reads TGTGCCAGCAGTAAGGGACAAAGTCTCCGGTATGGCTACACCTTC.

This clonotype was seen many times. The rearrangement uses TRBV5-1 and TRBJ2-1; TRBD2 agrees at 8 bases. This CDR3 is built from 14 residues. The junction had 5 bases not matched to a gene; V was cut back by 4 bases and J by 5 bases. In germline, CDR1 is SGHRS, CDR2 YFSETQ. The CDR3 region has the DNA TGCGCCAGCAGCCCGGGGGGGACTAACAATGAGCAGTTCTTC. Its protein product is CASSPGGTNNEQFF.

This clonotype showed up many times. The CDR3 DNA sequence: TGTGCCAGCAGCCGTCGACCGTTGACGGGGATCAGCTCCTATAATTCACCCCTCCACTTT. Translating it yields CASSRRPLTGISSYNSPLHF. The rearrangement joins TRBV3-1 to TRBJ1-6; D gene ambiguous. V lost 4 bases, J lost 0 bases, and 22 bases lay in between. The CDR3 sequence is 20 residues long. CDR1 LGHDT and CDR2 YNNKEL come from the germline V gene (reference sequence). The full variable domain, its missing parts supplied by reference TRBV3-1 and TRBJ1-6, is DTAVSQTPKYLVTQMGNDKSIKCEQNLGHDTMYWYKQDSKKFLKIMFSYNNKELIINETVPNRFSPKSPDKAHLNLHINSLELGDSAVYFCASSRRPLTGISSYNSPLHFGNGTRLTVT.

This clonotype occurred many times. This chain connects TRBV12-3 or TRBV12-4 to TRBJ2-7, with a tentative D call TRBD1 (6 bases). This CDR3 is built from 14 residues. Trimming shortened V by 6 bases and J by 0 bases, and 12 bases separated the two germline ends. CDR3: CASRDRDSSYEQYF. The CDR3 nucleotides read TGTGCCAGCAGGGACAGAGACAGCTCCTACGAGCAGTACTTC.

The sample holds many counts of this clonotype. The J gene is TRBJ1-6, the V gene TRBV6-2 or TRBV6-3, with D possibly matching TRBD1 (5 bases). Per germline, CDR1 MNHEY and CDR2 SVGEGT. The CDR3 sequence is 17 residues long. V was pared by 7 bases and J by 3 bases, with 19 bases between. The CDR3 DNA reads as TGTGCCAGCAATCTTAGGGGTGGAAACTTCTATAATTCACCCCTCCACTTT. Protein product: CASNLRGGNFYNSPLHF.

At least ten counts were recorded for this clonotype. The V call is TRBV5-1, the J call TRBJ2-1; D call uncertain. V was clipped by 0 bases and J by 4 bases, with 11 bases between them. This CDR3 spans 15 amino acids. Per the germline V gene, CDR1 is SGHRS and CDR2 is YFSETQ. The chain's CDR3 is CASSLGDSVYNEQFF. The DNA of the CDR3 is TGCGCCAGCAGCTTGGGAGATTCCGTATACAATGAGCAGTTCTTC.

This clonotype has more than one count but fewer than ten. The V and J genes are TRBV7-2 and TRBJ2-1; D call uncertain. Trimming took 1 base from V and 5 from J, leaving 9 bases between them. The CDR3 totals 14 residues. CDR1 SGHTA and CDR2 FQGNSA come from the germline V gene. CDR3 nucleotides: TGTGCCAGCAGCTTAGTTGCGGCACACAATGAGCAGTTCTTC. Protein product: CASSLVAAHNEQFF.

This clonotype was observed at least ten times. The chain has TRBV20-1 and TRBJ1-5; possible D gene TRBD1, 6 bases. CDR3 length: 15 amino acids. Per the germline V gene, CDR1 is DFQATT and CDR2 is SNEGSKA (reference sequence). Trimming shortened V by 5 bases and J by 3 bases, and 17 bases separated the two germline ends. The CDR3 coding sequence is TGCAGTGCTGACCTTTTGGACAGTTTCAATCAGCCCCAGCATTTT. As protein: CSADLLDSFNQPQHF.

In this sample, this clonotype turned up a few times. This chain joins TRBV7-2 and TRBJ2-7, with D possibly matching TRBD2 (5 bases). Germline CDR1 is SGHTA and CDR2 is FQGNSA. The length of the CDR3 is 15 residues. Trimming removed 5 bases from V and 2 bases from J, with 16 bases in between. The CDR3, as DNA: TGTGCCAGCAGCCCACGGGGTGGGGTGACCTACGAGCAGTACTTC. Translated: CASSPRGGVTYEQYF.

This clonotype appeared many times. This rearrangement joins TRBV5-1 to TRBJ2-7; 11 bases fit TRBD2. This CDR3 comprises 15 residues. Germline V lookup: CDR1 SGHRS, CDR2 YFSETQ. V was pared by 0 bases and J by 1 base, with 0 bases of the junction left unmatched. The CDR3 is CASSLVAGGSYEQYF. The DNA for the CDR3 is TGCGCCAGCAGCTTGGTAGCGGGGGGGTCCTACGAGCAGTACTTC.

The sample holds many counts of this clonotype. Written as DNA, the CDR3 is TGTGCCATCAGTGAGAGCCACTATGGCTACACCTTC. This translates into CAISESHYGYTF. V usage is TRBV10-3 and J usage is TRBJ1-2; D ambiguous. The CDR3 sequence is 12 residues long. The germline V gene has CDR1 ENHRY and CDR2 SYGVKD. V was clipped by 2 bases and J by 3 bases, with 4 bases between them.

This clonotype came up many times. This rearrangement joins TRBV20-1 to TRBJ2-1, with D possibly matching TRBD1 (6 bases). The CDR3 covers 14 residues. V was cut by 0 bases and J by 10 bases, with 16 bases left in between. Per the germline V gene, CDR1 is DFQATT and CDR2 is SNEGSKA (reference sequence). The CDR3 here is CSARDPQGNSEQFF. In DNA form, the CDR3 reads TGCAGTGCTAGAGATCCACAGGGAAACAGCGAGCAGTTCTTC.

This clonotype was picked up many times. The chain combines TRBV28 with TRBJ2-1; possible D gene TRBD1, 5 bases. With 5 bases removed from V and 1 base from J, the gap between germline ends came to 15 bases. The V gene's germline CDR1 is MDHEN and CDR2 SYDVKM. The CDR3 is 16 amino acids. CDR3 loop: CASSTPTVQSYNEQFF. The CDR3 region has the DNA TGTGCCAGCAGTACCCCGACAGTCCAGTCCTACAATGAGCAGTTCTTC.

This clonotype has ten or more counts. This rearrangement joins TRBV4-3 to TRBJ1-2; D ambiguous. The V gene lost 0 bases and the J gene lost 3 bases, with 11 bases spanning the gap. This CDR3 has 15 residues. Germline assignment: CDR1 LGHNA and CDR2 YSLEER. The CDR3 nucleotides are TGCGCCAGCAGCCAAGATCTCGGAGATCACTATGGCTACACCTTC. Translating it yields CASSQDLGDHYGYTF.

The table lists this clonotype with many counts. This sequence joins TRBV28 and TRBJ1-2; D is possibly TRBD1 (6 bases). The V end was cut by 6 bases, the J end by 4 bases, with 15 bases between. This CDR3 spans 14 amino acids. Per germline, CDR1 MDHEN and CDR2 SYDVKM. CDR3: CASRYRVGGYGYTF. The CDR3 DNA is TGTGCCAGCAGGTACAGGGTTGGGGGCTATGGCTACACCTTC.

In its sample, this clonotype was seen a few times. V is TRBV6-4 and J is TRBJ2-2; TRBD1 agrees at 7 bases. V gave up 0 bases and J gave up 4 bases; unmatched junction bases: 5. Germline lookup yields CDR1 MRHNA and CDR2 SNTAGT. This CDR3 comprises 16 residues. CDR3 DNA: TGTGCCAGCAGTGACTCCCCGGGACAGCTCACCGGGGAGCTGTTTTTT. Its translation is CASSDSPGQLTGELFF.

This clonotype was detected many times. The chain employs TRBV6-1 and TRBJ2-7; 7 nucleotides match TRBD1. The germline gives CDR1 MNHNS, CDR2 SASEGT. This CDR3 comprises 14 residues. V lost 6 bases to trimming and J lost 5 bases; unmatched junction nucleotides: 10. In DNA form, the CDR3 reads TGTGCCAGCAGCCCGTTCGACAGGGACCACGAGCAGTACTTC. It yields the protein CASSPFDRDHEQYF.

This clonotype was picked up many times. The CDR3 is CSAPDFRDSQETQYF. The CDR3 region has the DNA TGCAGTGCTCCCGATTTTCGGGACAGCCAAGAGACCCAGTACTTC. The rearrangement joins TRBV20-1 to TRBJ2-5, with 7 nucleotides matching TRBD1. The germline CDR1 and CDR2 sequences are DFQATT and SNEGSKA (reference sequence). V lost 5 bases, J lost 1 base, and 10 bases stayed unmatched. The CDR3 has 15 amino acids.

This clonotype is judged large. One junction end does not reproduce the germline sequence, and a read error may be involved. This chain uses TRBV6-4 with TRBJ2-2; the D is unclear. The CDR3 is made up of 13 amino acids. Looked up from germline, CDR1 is MRHNA and CDR2 is SNTAGT. This CDR3 is CASSNSQSGELFF. Written as DNA, the CDR3 is TGTGCCAGCAGTAACTCCCAATCCGGGGAGCTGTTTTTT.

This clonotype was recorded at least ten times. The chain joins TRBV28 to TRBJ2-7; weak D call: TRBD1 (6 bases). The V and J ends lost 5 bases and 0 bases respectively, with 14 bases between them. CDR1 is MDHEN and CDR2 is SYDVKM in the germline V gene. The CDR3 runs to 15 residues. DNA of the CDR3: TGTGCCAGCAGTCCCACCTGGACAGACTCCTACGAGCAGTACTTC. It translates to CASSPTWTDSYEQYF.